The rows below give T cell receptor beta chains drawn from one sample of a study of patients and donors after allogeneic stem cell transplantation. TCRdb fed the RT-PCR reads into MiXCR, producing one record per CDR3 protein. The sample yields about a million distinct CDR3 sequences, more than 15% seen once. Source material: blood, either unsorted or a sorted T cell fraction (not recorded which). Every receptor here comes from a human donor who was either an allogeneic HSCT recipient or a stem cell or donor lymphocyte infusion donor (not recorded which). It is not recorded whose cells these are; they may come from a transplant donor. The conserved cysteine and the conserved F or W are not part of the CDR3 here. The size field is filled for only some rows; it gives once, few, many or a size class.

. TRBJ2-5 10 TRBV20-1 SARTLQETQY
. TRBJ1-5 11 TRBV20-1 SARRQENQPQH
few TRBJ2-1 12 TRBV9 ASSEPGNHNEQF
few TRBJ2-7 12 TRBV20-1 SARDLARSYEQY
. TRBJ2-1 14 TRBV6-1 ASGPGLAGAGNEQF
few TRBJ1-5 12 TRBV27 ASSFISGDQPQH
few TRBJ1-4 12 TRBV6-1 ASSQQTTNEKLF
many TRBJ1-2 11 TRBV12-3/TRBV12-4 ASSSSGVGGYT
few TRBJ1-2 12 TRBV5-1 ASSLLPFWYGYT
. TRBJ1-4 12 TRBV7-8 ASSPWATNEKLF
. TRBJ2-7 13 TRBV4-1 ASRELRGRSYEQY
few TRBJ2-7 13 TRBV3-1 ASSPPLGQSYEQY
. TRBJ2-1 12 TRBV28 ASSGAGLFNEQF
. TRBJ2-5 15 TRBV11-2 ASSNTRGSGTAETQY
. TRBJ2-1 10 TRBV3-1 ATTHGSNEQF
few TRBJ2-5 13 TRBV27 ASSLQRGDPETQY
once TRBJ2-7 12 TRBV5-5 ASSLTPDSYEQY
. TRBJ1-6 12 TRBV20-1 SASGPLSSSPLH
. TRBJ2-2 15 TRBV20-1 SARSRTSGTNTGELF
. TRBJ2-1 10 TRBV10-3 AINQGGNEQF
. TRBJ2-1 14 TRBV10-3 AISEFPGAVDNEQF
. TRBJ2-4 14 TRBV6-2/TRBV6-3 ASSYGLGLAKNIQY
. TRBJ1-4 12 TRBV5-5 ASSFGRGGEKLF
many TRBJ2-7 11 TRBV10-3 AIKQGLDYEQY
few TRBJ2-1 16 TRBV24-1 ATSALGTSFKSYNEQF